This is a list of T cell receptor beta chains from one sample in a study of technical replicates of blood from several donors. Sequenced by immunoSEQ multiplex PCR; TCRdb stores in-frame clones only, minus some. The sample shows approximately 49,000 clones, 80% to 95% of them seen only once. The sequencing sample was made of PBMCs. The receptors come from a human donor in good health. Some clones in this sample may be carry-over from other donors' samples. CDR3s include the opening cysteine and the closing phenylalanine or tryptophan. D genes are given only for firm matches. Part of the rows lack a size; the others show once, few, many or a class for expanded clones.

cdr3_aa: CASLQGAGYEQYF
cdr3_nt: TGTGCCAGCTTACAGGGGGCGGGCTACGAGCAGTACTTC
j_call: TRBJ2-7
clone_size: -
d_call: TRBD1
cdr3_length: 13
v_call: TRBV18

cdr3_aa: CASSLGTRRESTDTQYF
cdr3_nt: TGTGCCAGCAGCTTAGGAACCAGGCGGGAAAGCACAGATACGCAGTATTTT
j_call: TRBJ2-3
clone_size: -
d_call: -
cdr3_length: 17
v_call: TRBV7-8

cdr3_aa: CATSPGQYSPLHF
cdr3_nt: TGTGCCACCAGTCCGGGACAGTATTCACCCCTCCACTTT
j_call: TRBJ1-6
clone_size: -
d_call: TRBD1
cdr3_length: 13
v_call: TRBV15

cdr3_aa: CARGRGATYEQYF
cdr3_nt: TGTGCCAGAGGGCGGGGGGCTACCTACGAGCAGTACTTC
j_call: TRBJ2-7
clone_size: once
d_call: TRBD2
cdr3_length: 13
v_call: TRBV2

cdr3_aa: CATGSAGPNTGELFF
cdr3_nt: TGTGCCACCGGCTCGGCAGGGCCGAACACCGGGGAGCTGTTTTTT
j_call: TRBJ2-2
clone_size: -
d_call: -
cdr3_length: 15
v_call: TRBV7-9

cdr3_aa: CASSFQDRSLDEQYF
cdr3_nt: TGCGCCAGCAGCTTCCAGGACAGATCGCTCGACGAGCAGTACTTC
j_call: TRBJ2-7
clone_size: -
d_call: -
cdr3_length: 15
v_call: TRBV5-1

cdr3_aa: CASSLDPSPSGYNEQFF
cdr3_nt: TGTGCCAGCAGCTTAGACCCATCTCCCTCGGGATACAATGAGCAGTTCTTC
j_call: TRBJ2-1
clone_size: -
d_call: -
cdr3_length: 17
v_call: TRBV7-2

cdr3_aa: CASSLSGTPNTIYF
cdr3_nt: TGTGCCAGCAGTCTCTCCGGGACACCGAACACCATATATTTT
j_call: TRBJ1-3
clone_size: -
d_call: -
cdr3_length: 14
v_call: TRBV6-1

cdr3_aa: CASSLPTGGIYEQYF
cdr3_nt: TGTGCCAGCAGCTTACCGACGGGAGGGATCTACGAGCAGTACTTC
j_call: TRBJ2-7
clone_size: -
d_call: TRBD2
cdr3_length: 15
v_call: TRBV7-9

cdr3_aa: CASSPEGRWAPNTGELFF
cdr3_nt: TGTGCCAGCAGCCCCGAGGGTCGGTGGGCGCCGAACACCGGGGAGCTGTTTTTT
j_call: TRBJ2-2
clone_size: once
d_call: -
cdr3_length: 18
v_call: TRBV11-3

cdr3_aa: CASSEGLAGPGELFF
cdr3_nt: TGTGCCAGCAGTGAAGGGTTAGCGGGACCCGGGGAGCTGTTTTTT
j_call: TRBJ2-2
clone_size: -
d_call: TRBD2
cdr3_length: 15
v_call: TRBV2

cdr3_aa: CASRMGQGNTEAFF
cdr3_nt: TGTGCCAGCAGGATGGGACAGGGGAACACTGAAGCTTTCTTT
j_call: TRBJ1-1
clone_size: -
d_call: TRBD1
cdr3_length: 14
v_call: TRBV2

cdr3_aa: CSVTRGNTEAFF
cdr3_nt: TGCAGCGTTACCCGGGGGAACACTGAAGCTTTCTTT
j_call: TRBJ1-1
clone_size: -
d_call: -
cdr3_length: 12
v_call: TRBV29-1

cdr3_aa: CASSLAGLPTDTQYF
cdr3_nt: TGTGCCAGCAGCTTGGCAGGACTCCCAACAGATACGCAGTATTTT
j_call: TRBJ2-3
clone_size: -
d_call: -
cdr3_length: 15
v_call: TRBV5-6

cdr3_aa: CASSQGTGQGLPGPEKLFF
cdr3_nt: TGCGCCAGCAGCCAAGGCACGGGACAGGGCCTCCCCGGCCCGGAAAAACTGTTTTTT
j_call: TRBJ1-4
clone_size: -
d_call: TRBD1
cdr3_length: 19
v_call: TRBV4-3

cdr3_aa: CASSVAGLAWETQYF
cdr3_nt: TGTGCCAGCAGCGTAGCGGGACTAGCTTGGGAGACCCAGTACTTC
j_call: TRBJ2-5
clone_size: -
d_call: TRBD2
cdr3_length: 15
v_call: TRBV9

cdr3_aa: CASSQDREYQETQYF
cdr3_nt: TGCGCCAGCAGCCAAGATAGGGAGTACCAAGAGACCCAGTACTTC
j_call: TRBJ2-5
clone_size: -
d_call: -
cdr3_length: 15
v_call: TRBV4-3

cdr3_aa: CASSLGTGGNTEAFF
cdr3_nt: TGTGCCAGCAGCTTAGGAACAGGGGGCAACACTGAAGCTTTCTTT
j_call: TRBJ1-1
clone_size: -
d_call: TRBD1
cdr3_length: 15
v_call: TRBV7-2

cdr3_aa: CASSLEAGGKETQYF
cdr3_nt: TGTGCCAGCAGCTTAGAAGCGGGGGGGAAAGAGACCCAGTACTTC
j_call: TRBJ2-5
clone_size: -
d_call: TRBD2
cdr3_length: 15
v_call: TRBV11-1

cdr3_aa: CASSSDWIETDLNYGYTF
cdr3_nt: TGTGCCAGCAGCTCCGATTGGATAGAGACAGATTTAAACTATGGCTACACCTTC
j_call: TRBJ1-2
clone_size: -
d_call: -
cdr3_length: 18
v_call: TRBV13

cdr3_aa: CASSPGGAGGPNEQFF
cdr3_nt: TGTGCCAGCAGCCCCGGTGGAGCGGGAGGTCCCAATGAGCAGTTCTTC
j_call: TRBJ2-1
clone_size: -
d_call: TRBD2
cdr3_length: 16
v_call: TRBV5-4

cdr3_aa: CASSLYGDSSYEQYF
cdr3_nt: TGTGCCAGCAGCTTGTACGGGGATTCATCCTACGAGCAGTACTTC
j_call: TRBJ2-7
clone_size: -
d_call: -
cdr3_length: 15
v_call: TRBV5-4

cdr3_aa: CAWTVNTEAFF
cdr3_nt: TGTGCCTGGACAGTTAACACTGAAGCTTTCTTT
j_call: TRBJ1-1
clone_size: -
d_call: -
cdr3_length: 11
v_call: TRBV30

cdr3_aa: CAIRPGTGGSYEQYF
cdr3_nt: TGTGCCATCAGGCCCGGGACAGGGGGATCCTACGAGCAGTACTTC
j_call: TRBJ2-7
clone_size: -
d_call: TRBD1
cdr3_length: 15
v_call: TRBV10-3

cdr3_aa: CASKTKDSPRSYNEQFF
cdr3_nt: TGCGCCAGCAAGACAAAGGACAGCCCGAGGTCCTACAATGAGCAGTTCTTC
j_call: TRBJ2-1
clone_size: -
d_call: -
cdr3_length: 17
v_call: TRBV23-1

cdr3_aa: CASSVRTSGRFEQYF
cdr3_nt: TGTGCCAGCAGCGTTAGGACTAGCGGGAGGTTCGAGCAGTACTTC
j_call: TRBJ2-7
clone_size: -
d_call: TRBD2
cdr3_length: 15
v_call: TRBV9

cdr3_aa: CASSLGRGRGFSTDTQYF
cdr3_nt: TGTGCCAGCAGCTTAGGTAGAGGGAGGGGCTTTAGCACAGATACGCAGTATTTT
j_call: TRBJ2-3
clone_size: -
d_call: TRBD2
cdr3_length: 18
v_call: TRBV11-2

cdr3_aa: CASNTLERARTEAFF
cdr3_nt: TGTGCCAGCAACACCTTGGAGAGGGCGAGGACTGAAGCTTTCTTT
j_call: TRBJ1-1
clone_size: -
d_call: -
cdr3_length: 15
v_call: TRBV27

cdr3_aa: CASSVAEGGIHTGELFF
cdr3_nt: TGTGCCAGCAGCGTAGCTGAAGGAGGGATTCACACCGGGGAGCTGTTTTTT
j_call: TRBJ2-2
clone_size: -
d_call: -
cdr3_length: 17
v_call: TRBV9

cdr3_aa: CAWATGSNEKLFF
cdr3_nt: TGTGCCTGGGCGACAGGGTCTAATGAAAAACTGTTTTTT
j_call: TRBJ1-4
clone_size: -
d_call: TRBD1
cdr3_length: 13
v_call: TRBV30

cdr3_aa: CASSLGANRAFF
cdr3_nt: TGTGCCAGCAGCTTGGGGGCGAATCGGGCTTTCTTT
j_call: TRBJ1-1
clone_size: -
d_call: -
cdr3_length: 12
v_call: TRBV7-2

cdr3_aa: CAWRLTSGRGNEQFF
cdr3_nt: TGTGCCTGGAGGCTAACTAGCGGGAGAGGCAATGAGCAGTTCTTC
j_call: TRBJ2-1
clone_size: -
d_call: TRBD2
cdr3_length: 15
v_call: TRBV30

cdr3_aa: CAISELGAVSTDTQYF
cdr3_nt: TGTGCCATCAGTGAGTTAGGGGCAGTGAGCACAGATACGCAGTATTTT
j_call: TRBJ2-3
clone_size: -
d_call: -
cdr3_length: 16
v_call: TRBV10-3

cdr3_aa: CASSPGPGSWIGGYTF
cdr3_nt: TGCGCCAGCAGCCCAGGCCCCGGGAGTTGGATTGGCGGCTACACCTTC
j_call: TRBJ1-2
clone_size: -
d_call: -
cdr3_length: 16
v_call: TRBV4-3

cdr3_aa: CASSVDSYEQYF
cdr3_nt: TGTGCCAGCAGTGTGGACAGTTACGAGCAGTACTTC
j_call: TRBJ2-7
clone_size: -
d_call: -
cdr3_length: 12
v_call: TRBV6-5

cdr3_aa: CASSLARNTEAFF
cdr3_nt: TGTGCCAGCAGCCTGGCTAGGAACACTGAAGCTTTCTTT
j_call: TRBJ1-1
clone_size: -
d_call: -
cdr3_length: 13
v_call: TRBV7-8